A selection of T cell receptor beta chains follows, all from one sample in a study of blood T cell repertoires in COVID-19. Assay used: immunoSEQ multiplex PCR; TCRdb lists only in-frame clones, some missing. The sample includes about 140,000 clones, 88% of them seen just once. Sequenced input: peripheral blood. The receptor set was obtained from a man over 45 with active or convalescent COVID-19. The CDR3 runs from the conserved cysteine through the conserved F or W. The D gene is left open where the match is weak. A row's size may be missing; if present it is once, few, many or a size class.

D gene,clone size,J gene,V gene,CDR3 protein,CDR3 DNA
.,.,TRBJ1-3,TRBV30,CAWSAFVSGNTIYF,TGTGCCTGGAGTGCGTTCGTCTCTGGAAACACCATATATTTT
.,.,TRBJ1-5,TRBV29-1,CSVRTSRDQPQHF,TGCAGCGTTCGGACCTCCAGGGATCAGCCCCAGCATTTT
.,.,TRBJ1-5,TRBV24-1,CATAPGGAQPQHF,TGTGCCACCGCGCCGGGGGGGGCTCAGCCCCAGCATTTT
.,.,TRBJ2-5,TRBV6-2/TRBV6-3,CASSFSPDSTWTQYF,TGTGCCAGCAGTTTCTCTCCTGACAGTACTTGGACCCAGTACTTC
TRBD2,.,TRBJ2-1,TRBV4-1,CASSQEGPSGPTYNEQFF,TGCGCCAGCAGCCAAGAAGGGCCTAGCGGCCCAACCTACAATGAGCAGTTCTTC
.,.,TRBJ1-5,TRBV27,CASSLLGVARNQPQHF,TGTGCCAGCAGTTTACTAGGTGTGGCGCGGAATCAGCCCCAGCATTTT
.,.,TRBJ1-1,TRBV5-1,CASSLITRDPAFF,TGCGCCAGCAGCCTTATCACGAGGGATCCAGCTTTCTTT
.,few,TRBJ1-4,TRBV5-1,CASSLGGEKLFF,TGCGCCAGCAGCTTGGGAGGTGAAAAACTGTTTTTT
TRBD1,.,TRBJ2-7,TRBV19,CASSIPGTGSYEQYF,TGTGCCAGTAGTATCCCCGGGACAGGGTCCTACGAGCAGTACTTC
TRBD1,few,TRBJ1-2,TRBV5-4,CASGGTGAANYGYTF,TGTGCCAGCGGGGGGACAGGGGCCGCTAACTATGGCTACACCTTC
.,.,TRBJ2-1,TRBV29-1,CSVGLSYNEQFF,TGCAGCGTGGGGCTCTCCTACAATGAGCAGTTCTTC
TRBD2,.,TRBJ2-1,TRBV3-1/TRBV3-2,CASSQDRGLAGSYNEQFF,TGTGCCAGCAGCCAAGATCGGGGACTAGCGGGCTCCTACAATGAGCAGTTCTTC
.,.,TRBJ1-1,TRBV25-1,CASSEGGATEAFF,TGTGCCAGCAGTGAGGGAGGGGCGACTGAAGCTTTCTTT
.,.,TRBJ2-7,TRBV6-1,CASSESGSTYEQYF,TGTGCCAGCAGTGAATCAGGCAGTACCTACGAGCAGTACTTC
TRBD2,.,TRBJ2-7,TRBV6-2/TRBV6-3,CASSNGGVVYEQYF,TGTGCCAGCAGTAACGGGGGGGTAGTCTACGAGCAGTACTTC
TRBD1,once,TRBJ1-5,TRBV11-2,CASSLGDSENQPQHF,TGTGCCAGCAGCTTAGGGGACAGCGAGAATCAGCCCCAGCATTTT
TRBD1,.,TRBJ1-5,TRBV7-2,CASRLTGGSQPQHF,TGTGCCAGCAGACTTACAGGGGGTAGTCAGCCCCAGCATTTT
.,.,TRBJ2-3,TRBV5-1,CASSSAGADTQYF,TGCGCCAGCAGCTCGGCCGGGGCAGATACGCAGTATTTT
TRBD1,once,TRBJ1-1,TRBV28,CASSSPTGSMNTEAFF,TGTGCCAGCAGTTCCCCGACAGGGAGCATGAACACTGAAGCTTTCTTT
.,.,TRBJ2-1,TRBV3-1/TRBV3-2,CASSFWMGGSYNEQFF,TGTGCCAGCAGCTTCTGGATGGGGGGCTCCTACAATGAGCAGTTCTTC
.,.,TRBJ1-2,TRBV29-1,CSVEKARAQGYTF,TGCAGCGTTGAAAAGGCGAGGGCTCAGGGCTACACCTTC
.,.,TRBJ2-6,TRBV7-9,CASSRDAGANVLTF,TGTGCCAGCAGCCGGGATGCAGGGGCCAACGTCCTGACTTTC
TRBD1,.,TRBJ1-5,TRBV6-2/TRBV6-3,CASSLTGHQPQHF,TGTGCCAGCAGTTTGACAGGGCATCAGCCCCAGCATTTT
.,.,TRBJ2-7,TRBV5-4,CASSLGPEEYEQYF,TGTGCCAGCAGCTTGGGACCAGAGGAATACGAGCAGTACTTC
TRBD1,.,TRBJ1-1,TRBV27,CASSFDRVNTEAFF,TGTGCCAGCAGTTTCGACAGGGTAAATACTGAAGCTTTCTTT
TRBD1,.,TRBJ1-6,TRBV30,CACPGTGGRNSPLHF,TGTGCCTGCCCCGGGACAGGGGGCAGAAATTCACCCCTCCACTTT
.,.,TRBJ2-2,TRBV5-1,CASSLATPLPTGELFF,TGCGCCAGCAGCTTGGCGACACCCCTTCCGACCGGGGAGCTGTTTTTT
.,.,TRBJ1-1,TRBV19,CASKTDGGTEAFF,TGTGCCAGTAAAACGGACGGGGGGACTGAAGCTTTCTTT
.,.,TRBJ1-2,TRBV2,CASRVDGYTF,TGTGCCTCCCGGGTAGATGGCTACACCTTC
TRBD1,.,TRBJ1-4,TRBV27,CASRQTGGLIEKLFF,TGTGCCAGCAGGCAAACAGGGGGCTTAATTGAAAAACTGTTTTTT
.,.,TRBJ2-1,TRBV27,CASSLTGAAYNEQFF,TGTGCCAGCAGTCTTACGGGAGCCGCCTACAATGAGCAGTTCTTC
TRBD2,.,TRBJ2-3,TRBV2,CASQQSPTSLVTDTQYF,TGTGCCAGCCAGCAGTCCCCGACTAGCCTGGTAACAGATACGCAGTATTTT
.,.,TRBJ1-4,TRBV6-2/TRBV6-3,CASSYGGITNEKLFF,TGTGCCAGCAGTTACGGAGGGATCACTAATGAAAAACTGTTTTTT
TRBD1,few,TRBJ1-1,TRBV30,CAWRPRTGQGDTEAFF,TGTGCCTGGAGGCCAAGGACAGGGCAGGGAGACACTGAAGCTTTCTTT
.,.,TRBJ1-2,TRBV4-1,CASSQDRRNYGYTF,TGCGCCAGCAGCCAAGATCGGCGGAACTATGGCTACACCTTC
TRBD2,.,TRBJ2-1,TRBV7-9,CASSKGGISGRASYNEQFF,TGTGCCAGCAGCAAAGGGGGGATTAGCGGGAGGGCCTCCTACAATGAGCAGTTCTTC
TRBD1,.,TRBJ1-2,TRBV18,CASSTGTGTYGYTF,TGTGCCAGCTCCACCGGGACAGGGACCTATGGCTACACCTTC
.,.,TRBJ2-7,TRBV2,CASSEAAGSYEQYF,TGTGCCAGCAGTGAAGCGGCGGGTAGCTACGAGCAGTACTTC
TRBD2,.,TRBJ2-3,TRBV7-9,CAGEASGAASTDTQYF,TGTGCCGGAGAGGCTAGCGGAGCCGCTAGCACAGATACGCAGTATTTT
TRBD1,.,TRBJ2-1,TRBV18,CASSPTIQGNEQFF,TGTGCCAGCTCACCAACAATACAGGGGAATGAGCAGTTCTTC
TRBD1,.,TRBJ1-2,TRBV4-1,CASRPPGQGRPGYTF,TGCGCCAGCAGGCCTCCGGGACAGGGACGTCCTGGCTACACCTTC
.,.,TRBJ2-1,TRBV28,CASRFRGGDSYNEQFF,TGTGCCAGCAGGTTTCGGGGTGGCGATTCCTACAATGAGCAGTTCTTC
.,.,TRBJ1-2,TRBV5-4,CASSLTGRKDGYTF,TGTGCCAGCAGCTTGACAGGCCGGAAGGATGGCTACACCTTC
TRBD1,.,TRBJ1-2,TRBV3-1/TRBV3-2,CASSLGQAPTGYTF,TGTGCCAGCAGCCTTGGACAGGCCCCAACTGGCTACACCTTC
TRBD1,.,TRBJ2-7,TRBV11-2,CASSLDRDSEQYF,TGTGCCAGCAGCTTAGATAGGGACAGCGAGCAGTACTTC
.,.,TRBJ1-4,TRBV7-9,CASRIGGATNEKLFF,TGTGCCAGCAGGATAGGGGGGGCAACTAATGAAAAACTGTTTTTT
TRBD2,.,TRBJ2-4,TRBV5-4,CASSYPGLESRHF,TGTGCCAGCAGCTACCCGGGACTAGAATCGAGGCACTTC
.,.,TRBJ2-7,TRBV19,CASSISPGSYEQYF,TGTGCCAGTAGTATCTCCCCCGGGTCCTACGAGCAGTACTTC